The 10 T cell receptor beta chains presented below share a single source sample, sequenced in a study of post-analysis software for immune sequencing data. No antigen has been identified for these receptors. Unique molecular identifiers featured in each of the TCR beta cDNA libraries. One entry per CDR3 protein, called by TCRdb with MiXCR from the PCR reads. The sample gives 600,000 to 700,000 distinct CDR3 sequences, approximately 60% of which show up once; 11% is in the top ten. Study-level results: Roughly 5 TRBV segments (TRBV5-6, TRBV5-1 and TRBV20-1 among them) occurred more frequently in patients than in controls.

The source material was blood. The receptor source for this set is a girl aged 2-10 years with multiple sclerosis.

This chain connects TRBV6-1 to TRBJ2-3, with 7 bases that match TRBD2. The trim removed 1 base at V and 4 bases at J, leaving 5 bases unmatched. The CDR3 contains 15 residues. Germline lookup yields CDR1 MNHNS and CDR2 SASEGT. The CDR3 sequence is CASSEGGGSSDTQYF. The CDR3 DNA is TGTGCCAGCAGTGAAGGTGGCGGGAGTTCAGATACGCAGTATTTT.

This clonotype turned up a few times. The chain recombines TRBV4-2 with TRBJ2-5, with no clear D. The CDR3 has 13 residues. The germline V gene has CDR1 LGHNA and CDR2 YNFKEQ. V lost 0 bases and J lost 4, with 6 bases in between. DNA of the CDR3: TGTGCCAGCAGCCAAGAAGACGCAGAGACCCAGTACTTC. Its translation: CASSQEDAETQYF.

This clonotype came up a few times. V gene TRBV10-3 combines with J gene TRBJ1-4; a weak D match, TRBD1 (5 bases). Germline CDR1 and CDR2: ENHRY and SYGVKD. The CDR3 spans 13 residues. Trimming left V 2 bases short and J 8 bases short, with 9 bases between. In DNA, the CDR3 is TGTGCCATCAGTGAGGGGGCGGGAGAAAAACTGTTTTTT. Residues: CAISEGAGEKLFF.

The V call is TRBV10-2, the J call TRBJ2-7; TRBD1 matches at 7 bases. The CDR3 has 13 residues. The germline V gene encodes CDR1 WSHSY and CDR2 SAAADI. V trimming: 7 bases; J trimming: 0 bases; junction bases outside the gene matches: 3. The chain's CDR3 is CASTQGTSYEQYF. The CDR3, as DNA: TGCGCCAGCACACAGGGGACCTCCTACGAGCAGTACTTC.

This clonotype was recorded a few times. The V and J genes are TRBV3-1 and TRBJ2-5, with TRBD1 as a possible D gene (5 bases). This CDR3 spans 13 amino acids. The ends were cut back, 4 bases at V and 5 bases at J, with 11 bases in the middle. Germline CDR1 is LGHDT and CDR2 is YNNKEL (reference sequence). The CDR3 DNA is TGTGCCAGCAGCCCCCGACGACAGGAGACCCAGTACTTC. This gives the protein CASSPRRQETQYF.

This chain uses TRBV29-1 with TRBJ1-5; no definite D call. V lost 4 bases, J lost 6 bases, and 10 bases lay in between. The CDR3 has 12 residues. Per germline, CDR1 SQVTM and CDR2 ANQGSEA. CDR3 DNA sequence: TGCAGCGTTGCTGGGGAAGGTCAGCCCCAGCATTTT. Protein: CSVAGEGQPQHF.

This clonotype was detected only a few times. This chain uses TRBV6-5 with TRBJ1-1; 7 bases match TRBD1. The CDR3 has 15 amino acids. J was trimmed by 6 bases and V by 6 bases; bases with no gene match: 13. The germline gives CDR1 MNHEY, CDR2 SVGAGI. The CDR3 here is CASSLLTTGIPEAFF. The CDR3 bases are TGTGCCAGCAGCCTCCTTACGACAGGGATACCTGAAGCTTTCTTT.

Only one count was recorded for this clonotype. The chain couples TRBV10-3 to TRBJ2-3, with D unresolved. V lost 3 bases, J lost 0 bases, and 10 bases lay in between. The germline gives CDR1 ENHRY, CDR2 SYGVKD. The CDR3 extends over 15 amino acids. CDR3 in amino acids: CAISDGQSSTDTQYF. In DNA, the CDR3 is TGTGCCATCAGTGACGGGCAGTCTAGCACAGATACGCAGTATTTT.

V and J are TRBV6-5 and TRBJ1-2; a weak D match, TRBD1 (5 bases). Trimming removed 0 bases from V and 3 bases from J, with 14 bases in between. In germline, CDR1 is MNHEY, CDR2 SVGAGI. The CDR3 is 16 amino acids. DNA of the CDR3: TGTGCCAGCAGTTACTCAGCCTTCCTGGGGGACTATGGCTACACCTTC. This translates into CASSYSAFLGDYGYTF.

The chain links TRBV2 to TRBJ2-1; 12 bases map to TRBD1. Per the germline V gene, CDR1 is SNHLY and CDR2 is FYNNEI. The CDR3 spans 13 residues. The trim removed 8 bases at V and 9 bases at J, leaving 5 bases unmatched. CDR3 coding DNA: TGTGCCAGCCCGGGACAGGGGGCGATTGAGCAGTTCTTC. Its translation: CASPGQGAIEQFF.